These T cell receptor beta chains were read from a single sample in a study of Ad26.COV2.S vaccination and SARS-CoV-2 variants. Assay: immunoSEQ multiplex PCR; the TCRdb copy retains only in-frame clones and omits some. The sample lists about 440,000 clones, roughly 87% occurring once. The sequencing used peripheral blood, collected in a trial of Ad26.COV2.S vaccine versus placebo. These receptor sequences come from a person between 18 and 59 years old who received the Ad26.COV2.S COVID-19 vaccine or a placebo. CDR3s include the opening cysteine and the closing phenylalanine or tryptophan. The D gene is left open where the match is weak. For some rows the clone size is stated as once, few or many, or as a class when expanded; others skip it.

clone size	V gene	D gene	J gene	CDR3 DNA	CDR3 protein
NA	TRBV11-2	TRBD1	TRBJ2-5	TGTGCCAGCAGTTTCGGGACAGGGACCGAGACCCAGTACTTC	CASSFGTGTETQYF
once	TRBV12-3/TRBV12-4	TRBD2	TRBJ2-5	TGTGCCAGCAGTTTCCGGGGGGGGGAGACCCAGTACTTC	CASSFRGGETQYF
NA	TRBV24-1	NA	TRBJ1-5	TGTGCCACCAGTGAGAACAGGGTCGATCAGCCCCAGCATTTT	CATSENRVDQPQHF
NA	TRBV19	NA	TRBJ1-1	TGTGCCAGTAGTATCGCAGGGCAGTACACTGAAGCTTTCTTT	CASSIAGQYTEAFF
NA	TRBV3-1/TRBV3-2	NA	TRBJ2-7	TGTGCCAGCAGCCAAGCATGGGTAGGGACAACCTACGAGCAGTACTTC	CASSQAWVGTTYEQYF
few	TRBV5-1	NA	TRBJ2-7	TGCGCCAGCAGCTTGGGGTCTGTAGGGTTCACCTACGAGCAGTACTTC	CASSLGSVGFTYEQYF
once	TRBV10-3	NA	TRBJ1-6	TGTGCCATCTCGGCAGGAAACTCACCCCTCCACTTT	CAISAGNSPLHF
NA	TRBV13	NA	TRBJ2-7	TGTGCCAGCAGCCTCACGACGGGGACCTACGAGCAGTACTTC	CASSLTTGTYEQYF
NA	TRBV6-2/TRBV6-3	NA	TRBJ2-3	TGTGCCAGCAGTTCCCCGGATCGGATTAGCACAGATACGCAGTATTTT	CASSSPDRISTDTQYF
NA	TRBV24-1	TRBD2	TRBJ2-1	TGTGCCACCAGTAGAAGCGGGAGTATAGATGAGCAGTTCTTC	CATSRSGSIDEQFF
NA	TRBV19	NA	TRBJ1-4	TGTGCCAGTAGTATAGGGGGAACCGCTAATGAAAAACTGTTTTTT	CASSIGGTANEKLFF
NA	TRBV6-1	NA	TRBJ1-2	TGTGCCAGCAGTGAACAGGACGGATACTATGGCTACACCTTC	CASSEQDGYYGYTF
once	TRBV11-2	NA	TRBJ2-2	TGTGCCAGCAGCCCCGCCTACTTACGAAACACCGGGGAGCTGTTTTTT	CASSPAYLRNTGELFF
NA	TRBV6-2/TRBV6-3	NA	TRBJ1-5	TGTGCCAGCAGTTATCACAATCAGCCCCAGCATTTT	CASSYHNQPQHF
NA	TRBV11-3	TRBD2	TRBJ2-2	TGTGCCAGCAGCCACCGACTAGCGGGAGATGTCGGGGAGCTGTTTTTT	CASSHRLAGDVGELFF
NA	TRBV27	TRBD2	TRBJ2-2	TGTGCCAGCAGCTTTTTAGCGGGGGCCCACACCGGGGAGCTGTTTTTT	CASSFLAGAHTGELFF
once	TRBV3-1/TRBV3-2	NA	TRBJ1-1	TGTGCCAGCAGCCAGGAAACGTGGGGCACTGAAGCTTTCTTT	CASSQETWGTEAFF
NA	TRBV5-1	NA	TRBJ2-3	TGCGCCAGCAGCTTGGAGGGCTCAGATACGCAGTATTTT	CASSLEGSDTQYF
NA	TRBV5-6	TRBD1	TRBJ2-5	TGTGCCAGCAGCTTGGAGGGGACAGGGGCCTGGTGGGGAGAGACCCAGTACTTC	CASSLEGTGAWWGETQYF
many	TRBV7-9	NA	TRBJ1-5	TGTGCCAGCAGCCTTAGAAGGGGTCAGCCCCAGCATTTT	CASSLRRGQPQHF
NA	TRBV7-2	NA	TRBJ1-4	TGTGCCAGCAGCTTTTCAAGGACGGGACTCGGGAAACTGTTTTTT	CASSFSRTGLGKLFF
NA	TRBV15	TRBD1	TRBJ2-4	TGTGCCACCAGCAGTTCCGGACAGGGGTCCATTCAGTACTTC	CATSSSGQGSIQYF
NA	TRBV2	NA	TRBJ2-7	TGTGCCAGCAGTGAAGTAGTACGGGAGCAGTACTTC	CASSEVVREQYF
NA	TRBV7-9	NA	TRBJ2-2	TGTGCCACCCCAAGCTTAGACGGGGACACCGGGGAGCTGTTTTTT	CATPSLDGDTGELFF
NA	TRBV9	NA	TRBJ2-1	TGTGCCAGCAGCACCCGGGCCCTCCCGACAAGGAATGAGCAGTTCTTC	CASSTRALPTRNEQFF
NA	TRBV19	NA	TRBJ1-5	TGTGCCAGTAGTATTGGGAATCAGCCCCAGCATTTT	CASSIGNQPQHF
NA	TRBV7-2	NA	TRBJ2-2	TGTGCCAGCAGCTTGACCGCTGCTAGCACCGGGGAGCTGTTTTTT	CASSLTAASTGELFF
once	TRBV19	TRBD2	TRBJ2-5	TGTGCCAGTAGTATACGGACTAGCGGGAGAGAGACCCAGTACTTC	CASSIRTSGRETQYF
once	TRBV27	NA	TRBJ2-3	TGTGCCAGCACCAACCCCGGGATCACAGATACGCAGTATTTT	CASTNPGITDTQYF
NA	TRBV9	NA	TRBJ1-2	TGTGCCAGCAGCACGAGGGGGGGTGGCTACACCTTC	CASSTRGGGYTF
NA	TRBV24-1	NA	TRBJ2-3	TGTGCCACCAGTGATTTTAGTGGACAATTCACAGATACGCAGTATTTT	CATSDFSGQFTDTQYF
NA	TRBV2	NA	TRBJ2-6	TGTGCCAGCAGGGGGGCGGCCCCTGGGGCCAACGTCCTGACTTTC	CASRGAAPGANVLTF
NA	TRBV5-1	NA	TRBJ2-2	TGCGCCAGCAGCCGCGGGACAGAGTACACCGGGGAGCTGTTTTTT	CASSRGTEYTGELFF
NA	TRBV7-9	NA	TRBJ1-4	TGTGCCAGCAGCCACAGGGACATGGAAAAACTGTTTTTT	CASSHRDMEKLFF
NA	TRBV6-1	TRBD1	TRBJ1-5	TGTGCCAGCAGTGAAAGGGGGCCGGGGATAGGCAATCAGCCCCAGCATTTT	CASSERGPGIGNQPQHF
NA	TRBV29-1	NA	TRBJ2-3	TGCAGCATAATTTCCGCGCTCCTGGGAGATACGCAGTATTTT	CSIISALLGDTQYF
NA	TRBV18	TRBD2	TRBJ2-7	TGTGCTAGCTCACCACAGACTAGCGGGAGCTACGAGCAGTACTTC	CASSPQTSGSYEQYF
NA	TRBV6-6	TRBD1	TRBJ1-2	TGTGCCAGCAGTTACTCAAGGGGGCTAGTCGGTGGCTACACCTTC	CASSYSRGLVGGYTF
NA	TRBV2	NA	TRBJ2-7	TGTGCCAGCAGTTCAGCAGGAGGGTCTGGGGAGCAGTACTTC	CASSSAGGSGEQYF
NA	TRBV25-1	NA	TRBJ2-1	TGTGCCAGCAGTGAATCATCGGGAGCATTCTACAATGAGCAGTTCTTC	CASSESSGAFYNEQFF
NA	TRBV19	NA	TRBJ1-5	TGTGCCAGTAGTATAGGTTCGAGCCCAACCAATCAGCCCCAGCATTTT	CASSIGSSPTNQPQHF
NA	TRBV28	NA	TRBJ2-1	TGTGCCAGCAGTTTCCCTTGGGGTGATGAGCAGTTCTTC	CASSFPWGDEQFF
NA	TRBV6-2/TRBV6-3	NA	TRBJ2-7	TGTGCCAGCAGTTACTTCGACAGACCCTACGAGCAGTACTTC	CASSYFDRPYEQYF
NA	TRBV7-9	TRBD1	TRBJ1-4	TGTGCCAGCAGCTCCCAGGGACAGGGGGGTACTAATGAAAAACTGTTTTTT	CASSSQGQGGTNEKLFF
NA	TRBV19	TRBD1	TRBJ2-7	TGTGCCAGTAGTATATTGGGGACAGGCTCCTACGAGCAGTACTTC	CASSILGTGSYEQYF
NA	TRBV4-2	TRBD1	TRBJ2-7	TGTGCCAGCAGCCAACCTGGACAGGTTCGCGAGCAGTACTTC	CASSQPGQVREQYF
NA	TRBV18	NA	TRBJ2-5	TGTGCCAGCTCACGACCGGCAGGCGGTCAAGAGACCCAGTACTTC	CASSRPAGGQETQYF
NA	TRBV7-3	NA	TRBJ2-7	TGTGCCAGCAGCCTAGGACTAAACTACGAGCAGTACTTC	CASSLGLNYEQYF
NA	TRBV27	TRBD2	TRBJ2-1	TGTGCCAGCAGTTTATCGGTGAGACTAGCGGCGAATGAGCAGTTCTTC	CASSLSVRLAANEQFF
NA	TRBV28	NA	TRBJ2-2	TGTGCCAGCAGTTCCGAGCCCTTCACCGGGGAGCTGTTTTTT	CASSSEPFTGELFF
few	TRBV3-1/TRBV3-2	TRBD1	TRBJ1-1	TGTGCCAGCAGCACTCAGACAGGGGGCATATGGAAGACTGAAGCTTTCTTT	CASSTQTGGIWKTEAFF
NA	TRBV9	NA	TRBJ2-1	TGTGCCAGCAGCGTCGCCTGGGCCAACAATGAGCAGTTCTTC	CASSVAWANNEQFF
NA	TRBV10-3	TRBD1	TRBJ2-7	TGTGCCATCAGCGGACAGGGGGGAATAGCCTACGAGCAGTACTTC	CAISGQGGIAYEQYF
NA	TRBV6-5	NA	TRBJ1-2	TGTGCCAGCAGTTACAGCCGGAGACACCCCTATGGCTACACCTTC	CASSYSRRHPYGYTF
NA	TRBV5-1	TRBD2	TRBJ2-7	TGCGCCAGCGCTGAAACTAGCGGGAGCTACTACGAGCAGTACTTC	CASAETSGSYYEQYF